One sample yielded the 18 T cell receptor beta chains listed below, sequenced in a study of regulatory T cells in long-lasting Graves disease. Stated time point: newly diagnosed GD, antithyroid drugs for less than 3 months. Following extraction of RNA from PBMCs, that RNA was used to make the TCR library. Arm-PCR of CDR3 regions and iRepertoire HTBI primers were used to build TCR beta libraries. TCRdb re-analysed the multiplex PCR reads in MiXCR, keeping a single row per CDR3 protein. The sample carries 550,000 to 650,000 distinct CDR3 sequences, about 16% recorded once. Separately, the same data were catalogued under a study of T cells in Graves' hyperthyroidism and ophthalmopathy.

Here the sequenced sample was peripheral blood mononuclear cells (PBMCs), taken at new diagnosis, from a patient treated with antithyroid drugs. The receptors were sampled from a young man with Graves disease.

This clonotype has ten or more counts. The chain joins TRBV2 to TRBJ2-7; no definite D call. The CDR3 loop spans 11 amino acids. The germline V and J ends were trimmed by 4 bases and 5 bases, with 6 bases remaining between them. Germline lookup yields CDR1 SNHLY and CDR2 FYNNEI. This chain's CDR3 is CASSVADEQYF. DNA of the CDR3: TGTGCCAGCAGTGTCGCGGACGAGCAGTACTTC.

This sequence joins TRBV19 and TRBJ2-7, with D unclear. CDR1 is LNHDA and CDR2 is SQIVND in the germline V gene (reference sequence). The CDR3 has 15 amino acids. V lost 1 base, J lost 2 bases, and 12 bases lay in between. The CDR3 is CASSIGSARAYEQYF. The CDR3 DNA reads as TGTGCCAGTAGTATAGGCAGCGCCCGAGCCTACGAGCAGTACTTC.

This clonotype was seen repeatedly, ten times or more. The J gene is TRBJ2-7, the V gene TRBV6-2 or TRBV6-3; 9 bases match TRBD1. The CDR3 loop spans 15 amino acids. V gave up 2 bases and J gave up 5 bases; unmatched junction bases: 7. From germline, CDR1 is MNHEY and CDR2 SVGEGT. The CDR3 DNA reads TGTGCCAGCAGTTACACGGGACAGGGTTTGCACGAGCAGTACTTC. This gives the protein CASSYTGQGLHEQYF.

This clonotype was observed at least ten times. The V call is TRBV5-1, the J call TRBJ2-4; D is uncertain. Germline CDR1 is SGHRS and CDR2 is YFSETQ. Trimming took 0 bases from V and 5 from J, leaving 3 bases between them. This CDR3 has 12 residues. CDR3 in DNA: TGCGCCAGCAGCTTGGGGGAAAACATTCAGTACTTC. This translates into CASSLGENIQYF.

This clonotype was counted between two and nine times. V and J are TRBV20-1 and TRBJ2-4; a possible D gene is TRBD2 (5 bases). Trimming took 4 bases from V and 0 from J, leaving 10 bases between them. CDR1 and CDR2 (germline): DFQATT, SNEGSKA (reference sequence). This CDR3 comprises 14 residues. CDR3: CSAMPAGAKNIQYF. Written as DNA, the CDR3 is TGCAGTGCTATGCCCGCGGGAGCCAAAAACATTCAGTACTTC.

The table lists this clonotype with many counts. CDR3 protein: CASSQEYRDSANGYTF. The CDR3 DNA reads TGTGCCAGCAGCCAAGAATACCGGGACAGCGCGAATGGCTACACCTTC. The gene calls are TRBV3-1 and TRBJ1-2; 7 nucleotides line up with TRBD1. Germline V gene lookup returns CDR1 LGHDT and CDR2 YNNKEL (reference sequence). The CDR3 length is 16 residues. The ends lost 0 bases at V and 6 bases at J; junction bases unmatched: 10.

In its sample, this clonotype was seen many times. The gene calls are TRBV27 and TRBJ1-1; D may be TRBD1 (5 bases). The CDR3 covers 12 residues. Trimming took off 4 bases at V and 7 bases at J, with 10 bases between the two ends. CDR1 and CDR2 from the germline V gene are MNHEY and SMNVEV (reference sequence). CDR3 region: CASSSVGGEAFF. CDR3 nucleotide sequence: TGTGCCAGCAGTTCTGTCGGGGGTGAAGCTTTCTTT.

J is TRBJ2-7 and V is TRBV5-1; TRBD2 is a possible D gene (6 bases). The CDR3 length is 16 residues. The V gene lost 0 bases and the J gene lost 2 bases, with 15 bases spanning the gap. The germline V gene has CDR1 SGHRS and CDR2 YFSETQ. The CDR3, as DNA: TGCGCCAGCAGCTTGGATCGGCCAGGACTACCCTACGAGCAGTACTTC. Protein product: CASSLDRPGLPYEQYF.

A few counts support this clonotype. This CDR3 reads CSVSSGRASEQFF. The CDR3 DNA follows: TGCAGCGTCTCTAGCGGGAGGGCAAGTGAGCAGTTCTTC. V gene TRBV29-1 combines with J gene TRBJ2-1; 12 bases are a match to TRBD2. Germline CDR1 SQVTM, CDR2 ANQGSEA. This CDR3 region has 13 residues. V lost 6 bases to trimming and J lost 9 bases; unmatched junction nucleotides: 6.

The chain is built from TRBV28 and TRBJ1-3; 10 bases agree with TRBD1. The CDR3 extends over 16 amino acids. Germline V gene data show CDR1 as MDHEN and CDR2 as SYDVKM. After removal of 2 bases from V and 3 bases from J, the junction contained 4 bases not matched to a gene. CDR3 sequence: CASSLGTGAIGNTIYF. CDR3 DNA: TGTGCCAGCAGTTTAGGGACAGGGGCAATTGGAAACACCATATATTTT.

The V and J genes are TRBV4-1 and TRBJ2-2, with TRBD1 identical over 11 bases. V lost 0 bases and J lost 4; bases outside the gene matches: 7. The CDR3 loop spans 18 amino acids. CDR1 and CDR2 (germline): MGHRA, YSYEKL. The CDR3 DNA follows: TGCGCCAGCAGCCAAGAGTGGACAGGGGGCTTTGGCACCGGGGAGCTGTTTTTT. Protein product: CASSQEWTGGFGTGELFF.

V gene TRBV7-9 combines with J gene TRBJ2-3; TRBD1 or TRBD2 may be the D gene (7 bases each). The germline V and J ends were trimmed by 4 bases and 1 base, with 21 bases remaining between them. The germline CDR1 and CDR2 sequences are SEHNR and FQNEAQ (reference sequence). The CDR3 has 18 residues. The CDR3 loop is CASSSTRGRVYGTDTQYF. The CDR3 region has the DNA TGTGCCAGCAGCTCTACCAGGGGGAGGGTGTATGGCACAGATACGCAGTATTTT.

The V and J genes are TRBV4-1 and TRBJ2-7; D not resolved. The CDR3 contains 13 residues. V shed 1 base and J shed 6 bases, with 10 bases lying between them. Germline loops: CDR1 MGHRA, CDR2 YSYEKL. The CDR3 spells CASSQVISSEQYF. As DNA, the CDR3 is TGCGCCAGCAGCCAAGTAATCAGCAGCGAGCAGTACTTC.

This clonotype has more than one count but fewer than ten. This may stem from a read error, because a much larger clone lies one nucleotide away. The gene calls are TRBV27 and TRBJ2-1; D may be TRBD1 (6 bases). The CDR3 contains 14 residues. CDR1 MNHEY and CDR2 SMNVEV come from the germline V gene (reference sequence). The V end was cut by 3 bases, the J end by 7 bases, with 13 bases between. Here the CDR3 DNA reads TGTGCCAGCAGTTTCACAGGGATGGTAAATGAGCAGTTCTTC. It specifies CASSFTGMVNEQFF.

This sequence joins TRBV15 and TRBJ2-1; the D gene could be TRBD1 or TRBD2 (6 bases each). Germline V CDR1 and CDR2: LNHNV, YYDKDF (reference sequence). The CDR3 consists of 14 residues. V was shortened by 7 bases and J by 3 bases, with 13 bases between the two germline ends. The CDR3 loop reads CATKKGGDYNEQFF. The CDR3, as DNA: TGTGCCACCAAGAAGGGGGGCGACTACAATGAGCAGTTCTTC.

CDR3 region: CASSYVPLAKNIQYF. The CDR3 region has the DNA TGTGCCAGCAGTTACGTACCATTAGCCAAAAACATTCAGTACTTC. The rearrangement links TRBV6-2 or TRBV6-3 to TRBJ2-4; no definite D call. In germline, CDR1 is MNHEY, CDR2 SVGEGT. There are 15 residues in the CDR3. Trimming took off 2 bases at V and 0 bases at J, with 8 bases between the two ends.

This clonotype was picked up many times. CDR3 in amino acids: CASSSGQGDSPLHF. CDR3 sequence (DNA): TGTGCCAGCAGCTCTGGACAGGGGGATTCACCCCTCCACTTT. The chain carries TRBV7-2 and TRBJ1-6; 10 nucleotides align to TRBD1. After removal of 4 bases from V and 8 bases from J, the junction contained 2 bases not matched to a gene. Germline V gene data show CDR1 as SGHTA and CDR2 as FQGNSA. This CDR3 has 14 amino acids.

This clonotype was recorded many times. The rearrangement uses TRBV6-5 and TRBJ1-3; D remains ambiguous. V was pared by 1 base and J by 0 bases, with 7 bases between. CDR1 and CDR2 (germline): MNHEY, SVGAGI. The CDR3 contains 15 residues. The CDR3 nucleotides read TGTGCCAGCAGTTACTGGCGGTCCTCTGGAAACACCATATATTTT. Translating it yields CASSYWRSSGNTIYF.